This T cell receptor beta chain was profiled in a study of T cells in Graves' hyperthyroidism and ophthalmopathy. The TCR beta CDR3 regions underwent amplification using RNA transcripts as the source. The primer set for the first-round RT-PCR of the TCR CDR3 was HTBI. TCRdb reprocessed the multiplex PCR reads via MiXCR and lists one record per CDR3 protein. The table shows 490,000 or so distinct CDR3 sequences, with roughly 23% occurring only once. CDR3 length: 14 residues. The V gene's germline CDR1 is MNHNY and CDR2 SVGAGI (reference sequence). V lost 0 bases and J 5 bases, leaving 10 bases between the germline ends. There are many counts of this clonotype.

Sequencing was carried out using blood. The chain has TRBV6-6 and TRBJ2-5; D gene ambiguous. The receptor comes from a woman between 65 and 79 years old with Graves' ophthalmopathy. The CDR3 nucleotides read TGTGCCAGCAGTTACTCTAAGGTCGGGGAGACCCAGTACTTC. It is translated as CASSYSKVGETQYF.